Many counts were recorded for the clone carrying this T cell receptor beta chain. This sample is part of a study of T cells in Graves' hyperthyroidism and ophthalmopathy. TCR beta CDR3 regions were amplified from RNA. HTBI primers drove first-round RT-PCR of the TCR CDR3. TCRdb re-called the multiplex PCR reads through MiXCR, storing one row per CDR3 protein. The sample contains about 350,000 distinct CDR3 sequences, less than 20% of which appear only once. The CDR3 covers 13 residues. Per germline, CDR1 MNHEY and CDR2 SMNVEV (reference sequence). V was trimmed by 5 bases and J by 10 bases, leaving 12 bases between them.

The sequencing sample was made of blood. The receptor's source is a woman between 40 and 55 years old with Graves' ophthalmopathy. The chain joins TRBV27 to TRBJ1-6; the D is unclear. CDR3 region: CASSRDGSSPLHF. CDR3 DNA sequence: TGTGCCAGCAGTAGAGACGGATCATCACCCCTCCACTTT.